What follows describes a single T cell receptor beta chain. The antigen is undetermined. The data were obtained in a study of cytomegalovirus exposure and HLA in healthy donors. Overall study findings and caveats: Most TCR sequences proved rare, with some public TCRs found in many donors.

The PCR had 60 Vbeta and 13 Jbeta primers. Measured with immunoSEQ multiplex PCR; TCRdb has only the in-frame clones, and not every one. The sample holds some 120,000 clones, 77% seen once. Healthy donors of bone marrow made up the group. CDR3 size: 15 residues. V shed 2 bases and J 4 bases; nucleotides not matched to a gene: 3. Germline V gene data show CDR1 as SEHNR and CDR2 as FQNEAQ (reference sequence). This TCR derives from a woman in her thirties or forties in good health and CMV-seropositive. The chain links TRBV7-9 to TRBJ2-2; 8 positions agree with TRBD2. Sequencing was done on a sample of PBMCs. In DNA, the CDR3 is TGTGCCAGCAGCTTATTAGCGGGAACCACCGGGGAGCTGTTTTTT. Translation: CASSLLAGTTGELFF.